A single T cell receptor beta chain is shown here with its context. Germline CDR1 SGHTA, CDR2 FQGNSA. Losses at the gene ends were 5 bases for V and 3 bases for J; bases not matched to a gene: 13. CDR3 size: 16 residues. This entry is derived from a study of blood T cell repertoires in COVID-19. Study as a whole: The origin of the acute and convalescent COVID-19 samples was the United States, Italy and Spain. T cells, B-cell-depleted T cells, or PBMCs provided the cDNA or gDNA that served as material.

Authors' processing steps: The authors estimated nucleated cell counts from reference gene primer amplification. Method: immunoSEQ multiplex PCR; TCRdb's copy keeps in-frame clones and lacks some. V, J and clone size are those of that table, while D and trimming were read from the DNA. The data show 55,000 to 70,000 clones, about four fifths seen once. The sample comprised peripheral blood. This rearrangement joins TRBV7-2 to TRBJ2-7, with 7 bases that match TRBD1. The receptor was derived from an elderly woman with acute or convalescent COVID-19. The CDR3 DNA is TGTGCCAGCAGCCCTCTATGGGGACAGCCCCTCTACGAGCAGTACTTC. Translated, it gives CASSPLWGQPLYEQYF.